This T cell receptor (beta chain) originates from a study of beta chain features in type 1 diabetes. Study observations and caveats: Shorter TCRB CDR3s, moderately but significantly so, marked every one of the four CD4+ subsets in Type 1 diabetes patients. Cells carrying high TCR expression could end up over-represented when cDNA is sequenced.

Comments on this clone: What it binds is unknown.

V lost 5 bases and J lost 8, with 24 bases in between. The CDR3 consists of 16 residues. CDR1 and CDR2 (germline): SGHNT, YENEEA. The investigators reverse transcribed all of the isolated RNA, so they sequenced expressed TCRB transcripts. Profiling relied on immunoSEQ multiplex PCR, and the TCRdb table lists in-frame clones only, not all of them. The table lists 600,000 or so clones, roughly 12% of them singletons. This receptor was taken from a man aged 25-40 years with type 1 diabetes. The chain is built from TRBV11-3 and TRBJ1-2; D might be TRBD1 (5 bases). The sequenced sample consisted of naive CD4+ T cells from blood. The CDR3 region has the DNA TGTGCCAGCAGCCCCCAGGGCCAGGCCGCTATGGGGGGCTACACCTTC. It codes for CASSPQGQAAMGGYTF. The full variable domain, its missing parts supplied by reference TRBV11-3 and TRBJ1-2, is EAGVVQSPRYKIIEKKQPVAFWCNPISGHNTLYWYLQNLGQGPELLIRYENEEAVDDSQLPKDRFSAERLKGVDSTLKIQPAELGDSAVYLCASSPQGQAAMGGYTFGSGTRLTVV.